This T cell receptor beta chain was identified during a study of shared clonotypes between healthy human individuals. The CDR3 spans 14 residues. Germline CDR1 GTSNPN, CDR2 SVGIG (reference sequence). V was shortened by 3 bases and J by 3 bases, with 15 bases between the two germline ends. TCRdb keeps only in-frame clones here, not all; method: immunoSEQ multiplex PCR. The repertoire holds more than 850,000 clones, with around 78% as singletons. This sequence was found in a man between 18 and 35 years old in good health. Some clones in this sample may be carry-over from other donors' samples. Input material: memory CD4+ T cells from PBMCs. Subset in this sample: CD45RA-negative fraction. The V gene is TRBV30, the J gene TRBJ2-7, with D uncertain. CDR3 sequence reads: CAWSADRGDYEQYF. CDR3 coding DNA: TGTGCCTGGAGCGCAGACCGAGGTGACTACGAGCAGTACTTC.